Included here is one T cell receptor (beta chain) sequence, with context. What it binds is unknown. These data belong to a study of T cell repertoires in cytomegalovirus infection. Study in general: The public TCR beta signatures pointed to both CMV infection and matching HLA type.

TCRdb called the reads again in MiXCR, with one record for every CDR3 protein. The sample consists of under 350,000 distinct CDR3 sequences, about a tenth of them appearing once. Study-wide results and limits: Predominance within the ex vivo response was attributable to HLA-C-restricted CMV-specific TCR beta clonotypes. Cumulative public TCR beta family frequency identified CMV carriers with the relevant HLA.

The V and J ends lost 1 base and 2 bases respectively, with 12 bases between them. The CDR3 has 15 residues. The V gene's germline CDR1 is LGHNA and CDR2 YNFKEQ. This receptor was taken from a human donor in good health (CMV status not recorded). Some clones in this sample may be carry-over from other donors' samples. The sample consisted of PBMCs. The chain recombines TRBV4-2 with TRBJ2-7; D may be TRBD2 (7 bases). CDR3 residues: CASSQGRGGPYEQYF. CDR3 bases: TGTGCCAGCAGCCAAGGAAGGGGGGGACCCTACGAGCAGTACTTC.